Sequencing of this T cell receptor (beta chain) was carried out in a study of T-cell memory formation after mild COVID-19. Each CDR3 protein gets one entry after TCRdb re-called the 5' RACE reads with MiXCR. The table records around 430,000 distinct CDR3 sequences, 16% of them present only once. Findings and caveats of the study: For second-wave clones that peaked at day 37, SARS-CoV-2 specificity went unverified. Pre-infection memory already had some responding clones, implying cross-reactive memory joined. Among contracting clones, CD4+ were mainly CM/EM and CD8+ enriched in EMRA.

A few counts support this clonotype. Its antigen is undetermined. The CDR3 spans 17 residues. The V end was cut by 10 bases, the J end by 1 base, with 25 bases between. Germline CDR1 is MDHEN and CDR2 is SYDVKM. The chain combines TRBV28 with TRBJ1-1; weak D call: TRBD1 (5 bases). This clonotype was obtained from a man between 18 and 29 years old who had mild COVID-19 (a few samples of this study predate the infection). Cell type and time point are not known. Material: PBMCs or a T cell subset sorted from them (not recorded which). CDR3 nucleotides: TGTGCCACACAGCCCGAGGTTTGGAGGGACCAGAACACTGAAGCTTTCTTT. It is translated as CATQPEVWRDQNTEAFF.